The following is a T cell receptor beta chain sequence with its context. Its antigen specificity is not known. No quality values exist for individual bases; no much larger clone is one base distant. This sample was included in a study of STAT3 mutations in large granular lymphocyte leukemia (dated by TCRdb to between 2019 and 2020). About the investigation overall: In roughly half of the longitudinally sequenced T-LGLL patients, canonical activating STAT3 mutations were detected. More than half of T-LGLL patients received one or more immunosuppressive therapy regimens, with hematologic response in about 40% of those treated. Patients with T-cell large granular lymphocyte leukemia underwent serial deep sequencing of TCRbeta CDR3 and STAT3 to reconstruct clonal hierarchy and dynamics. From an initial cohort of 207 LGL patients, 15 to 20 representative T-LGLL cases were selected for longitudinal TCRbeta and STAT3 sequencing. A couple of patients with natural killer LGL leukemia were also sequenced longitudinally as controls within the study. Each patient was sequenced at an average of about 3.6 time points, ranging from 2 to 8 samplings. Study-wide conclusions, independent of this receptor: Persisting codominant clonotypes in some patients meant a small but highly pathogenic clone may have been missed. Every T-LGLL patient showed at least one immunodominant TCRbeta clonotype, and about half showed multiple immunodominant subclonotypes. Linking therapy response to changes in TCR clonal burden was complicated by variable intervals between samplings and by differing treatment regimens. Because no samples were available when a clone first appeared, clonal expansion had to be inferred from samplings taken at other points. In 6 of 18 patients, TCR clonotype switching occurred after therapy, and every newly emerging clone was STAT3 wild type. Dominant TCR clone burden was found to exceed STAT3 mutant burden in several patients, suggesting that STAT3 mutation arose secondarily within a pre-expanded clone.

DNA was extracted from blood mononuclear cells, with the same DNA used for both TCR and STAT3 sequencing. CDR1 and CDR2 were assigned from the germline V gene as MDHEN and SYDVKM. Between the V and J ends, shortened by 7 bases and 2 bases respectively, the junction contains 12 bases. The CDR3 has 15 amino acids, counting the end cysteine and phenylalanine. The entry retains the CDR3 DNA only, 45 bases that are in frame from base 1. An Illumina MiSeq was used to sequence the TCRbeta libraries, yielding an average of around 40,000 productive templates per sample. The immunoSEQ assay, which uses multiplex PCR amplification, was used to generate TCRbeta CDR3 libraries. In the authors' own workflow: Following a previously defined approach, repertoire diversity was calculated, and values close to 0 point to extremely monoclonal samples. The immuneACCESS repertoire file appears here via TCRdb, limited to in-frame rearrangements. These files lack a portion of the clones; in checked studies, under half of the deficit traces to unresolved V genes, and the cause of the others is not known. That table is the source of V, J and clone size, and D and trimming were worked out from the DNA. The sample yields approximately 10,000 clones; 75% to 80% were counted once. Jointly, the top ten make up 45% to 50% of the sample.

This TCR was sampled from a man in his 60s with T-cell large granular lymphocyte leukemia. Some clones in this sample may be carry-over from other donors' samples. The age is the age at diagnosis. The sample was peripheral blood mononuclear cells. The V gene is TRBV28 and the J gene is TRBJ2-6; perhaps TRBD1 is the D gene, with 6 bases matching. CDR3 loop: CASIRSGAGANVLTF. The DNA reads as follows: TGTGCCAGCATTCGGTCAGGGGCTGGGGCCAACGTCCTGACTTTC.